This T cell receptor beta chain originates from a study of T cells in Graves' hyperthyroidism and ophthalmopathy. Whole-study results and caveats: Clonotypes that were expanded in thyroid above 0.001 mostly appeared in blood too.

The CDR3 is made up of 15 amino acids. CDR1 is LNHDA and CDR2 is SQIVND in the germline V gene (reference sequence). Trimming took off 3 bases at V and 4 bases at J, with 15 bases between the two ends. From RNA transcripts, TCR beta CDR3 regions were amplified. First-round RT-PCR targeting the TCR CDR3 was performed with the HTBI primer set. A single record per CDR3 protein comes from TCRdb applying MiXCR to the multiplex PCR reads. The repertoire holds roughly 290,000 distinct CDR3 sequences, with over 15% as singletons. In the case of this clonotype: No antigen is known for it.

The chain employs TRBV19 and TRBJ1-2; D is uncertain. Sequencing was performed on blood. This sequence originates from a woman in her sixties with Graves' ophthalmopathy. DNA for the CDR3: TGTGCCAGTAGTATCCTGAAGTTGACGGGCTATGGCTACACCTTC. The encoded protein is CASSILKLTGYGYTF.